The rows below give T cell receptor beta chains drawn from one sample of a study of Tregs in tolerant kidney transplant recipients. Sequenced by immunoSEQ multiplex PCR; TCRdb stores in-frame clones only, minus some. The sample has about 87,000 clones; approximately 93% are singletons. Sequences were derived from CD4+ T cells from blood, sampled before the transplant. All receptors derive from a human donor who received a combined kidney and bone marrow transplant. The CDR3 runs from the conserved cysteine through the conserved F or W. Fields, in order: V gene, D gene, J gene, clone size, CDR3 protein, CDR3 DNA. D genes are given only for firm matches. Clone size, where shown, is once, few, many, or a class for clones that have expanded.

v_gene: TRBV6-6; d_gene: TRBD2; j_gene: TRBJ2-5; abundance: -; CDR3aa: CASVNKRGGAGTQYF; CDR3nt: TGTGCCAGCGTAAACAAGCGGGGGGGTGCGGGGACCCAGTACTTC
v_gene: TRBV13; d_gene: -; j_gene: TRBJ1-1; abundance: -; CDR3aa: CASSLGFSEAFF; CDR3nt: TGTGCCAGCAGCTTAGGTTTTTCGGAAGCTTTCTTT
v_gene: TRBV6-1; d_gene: -; j_gene: TRBJ2-7; abundance: -; CDR3aa: CASRNRPSYEQYF; CDR3nt: TGTGCCAGCAGGAACAGGCCCTCTTACGAGCAGTACTTC
v_gene: TRBV7-3; d_gene: TRBD2; j_gene: TRBJ2-5; abundance: -; CDR3aa: CASSLNAGGETQYF; CDR3nt: TGTGCCAGCAGCTTAAATGCGGGAGGTGAGACCCAGTACTTC
v_gene: TRBV28; d_gene: TRBD1; j_gene: TRBJ1-5; abundance: -; CDR3aa: CASSGTGVSNQPQHF; CDR3nt: TGTGCCAGCAGCGGCACAGGGGTAAGCAATCAGCCCCAGCATTTT
v_gene: TRBV7-3; d_gene: TRBD2; j_gene: TRBJ2-1; abundance: once; CDR3aa: CASSLAGGWNEQFF; CDR3nt: TGTGCCAGCAGCTTAGCGGGAGGGTGGAATGAGCAGTTCTTC
v_gene: TRBV5-5; d_gene: -; j_gene: TRBJ1-1; abundance: -; CDR3aa: CASSLGALNTEAFF; CDR3nt: TGTGCCAGCAGCTTGGGGGCCCTGAACACTGAAGCTTTCTTT
v_gene: TRBV7-2; d_gene: -; j_gene: TRBJ2-7; abundance: once; CDR3aa: CASRGLGFEQYF; CDR3nt: TGTGCCAGCAGGGGCTTGGGCTTCGAGCAGTACTTC
v_gene: TRBV7-9; d_gene: TRBD1; j_gene: TRBJ1-2; abundance: -; CDR3aa: CASSATGGRGYGYTF; CDR3nt: TGTGCCAGCAGCGCTACAGGGGGCAGAGGCTATGGCTACACCTTC
v_gene: TRBV9; d_gene: TRBD2; j_gene: TRBJ2-5; abundance: -; CDR3aa: CASSVHRTSGGRETQYF; CDR3nt: TGTGCCAGCAGCGTACATAGGACTAGCGGGGGCCGAGAGACCCAGTACTTC
v_gene: TRBV1; d_gene: -; j_gene: TRBJ2-2; abundance: few; CDR3aa: CTSSPSQVNGRITGELFF; CDR3nt: TGCACCAGCAGCCCTAGCCAAGTTAACGGTCGAATCACCGGGGAGCTGTTTTTT
v_gene: TRBV4-3; d_gene: TRBD2; j_gene: TRBJ2-1; abundance: -; CDR3aa: CASSREIQTSSGSDYEQFF; CDR3nt: TGCGCCAGCAGCCGAGAAATACAAACCTCTAGCGGGAGTGACTATGAGCAGTTCTTC
v_gene: TRBV30; d_gene: TRBD1; j_gene: TRBJ2-7; abundance: few; CDR3aa: CAWGLDRGSPPGF; CDR3nt: TGTGCCTGGGGCCTAGACAGGGGATCTCCTCCCGGCTTC
v_gene: TRBV7-9; d_gene: TRBD2; j_gene: TRBJ2-3; abundance: -; CDR3aa: CASSSGLADITDTQYF; CDR3nt: TGTGCCAGCAGCTCCGGACTAGCGGACATCACAGATACGCAGTATTTT
v_gene: TRBV6-1; d_gene: -; j_gene: TRBJ1-6; abundance: -; CDR3aa: CASSERPDSPLHF; CDR3nt: TGTGCCAGCAGTGAACGTCCGGATTCACCCCTCCACTTT
v_gene: TRBV11-1; d_gene: -; j_gene: TRBJ1-2; abundance: -; CDR3aa: CASSLEGRNYGYTF; CDR3nt: TGTGCCAGCAGCTTAGAAGGCAGGAACTATGGCTACACCTTC
v_gene: TRBV6-5; d_gene: -; j_gene: TRBJ2-6; abundance: -; CDR3aa: CASSYSRSGANVLTF; CDR3nt: TGTGCCAGCAGTTACTCGCGTTCTGGGGCCAACGTCCTGACTTTC
v_gene: TRBV5-1; d_gene: -; j_gene: TRBJ2-7; abundance: -; CDR3aa: CASSLTYSSYEQYF; CDR3nt: TGCGCCAGCAGCCTAACGTACTCCTCCTACGAGCAGTACTTC
v_gene: TRBV18; d_gene: -; j_gene: TRBJ1-5; abundance: -; CDR3aa: CASSPSGVGNQPQHF; CDR3nt: TGTGCCAGCTCACCATCCGGGGTGGGCAATCAGCCCCAGCATTTT
v_gene: TRBV7-2; d_gene: -; j_gene: TRBJ1-2; abundance: -; CDR3aa: CASSPRQPTYGYTF; CDR3nt: TGTGCCAGCAGCCCCCGACAACCCACCTATGGCTACACCTTC
v_gene: TRBV30; d_gene: TRBD1; j_gene: TRBJ1-1; abundance: -; CDR3aa: CAWSVLAGGNTEAFF; CDR3nt: TGTGCCTGGAGTGTCTTAGCAGGGGGGAACACTGAAGCTTTCTTT
v_gene: TRBV4-2; d_gene: -; j_gene: TRBJ2-7; abundance: -; CDR3aa: CASSLFRDATYEQYF; CDR3nt: TGTGCCAGCTCCCTCTTCCGGGATGCAACCTACGAGCAGTACTTC
v_gene: TRBV13; d_gene: -; j_gene: TRBJ2-7; abundance: few; CDR3aa: CASSLKLTTYEQYF; CDR3nt: TGTGCCAGCAGCCTAAAACTAACAACCTACGAGCAGTACTTC
v_gene: TRBV6-4; d_gene: TRBD2; j_gene: TRBJ2-1; abundance: -; CDR3aa: CASRRLAGGQEQFF; CDR3nt: TGTGCCAGCAGAAGACTAGCGGGAGGCCAAGAGCAGTTCTTC
v_gene: TRBV6-1; d_gene: TRBD1; j_gene: TRBJ2-7; abundance: -; CDR3aa: CASRAGGYYEQYF; CDR3nt: TGTGCCAGCAGGGCAGGGGGCTATTACGAGCAGTACTTC
v_gene: TRBV7-2; d_gene: -; j_gene: TRBJ2-1; abundance: -; CDR3aa: CASSHFGDGGNEQFF; CDR3nt: TGTGCCAGCAGTCATTTCGGGGATGGAGGCAATGAGCAGTTCTTC
v_gene: TRBV4-1; d_gene: -; j_gene: TRBJ2-7; abundance: -; CDR3aa: CASSRLPGEYEQYF; CDR3nt: TGCGCCAGCAGCCGCCTTCCGGGAGAATACGAGCAGTACTTC
v_gene: TRBV27; d_gene: -; j_gene: TRBJ2-1; abundance: once; CDR3aa: CASSLGGGARLSSYNEQFF; CDR3nt: TGTGCCAGCAGTTTAGGAGGGGGGGCGCGTCTAAGCTCCTACAATGAGCAGTTCTTC
v_gene: TRBV19; d_gene: TRBD1; j_gene: TRBJ2-4; abundance: -; CDR3aa: CASSTQNRGKNIQYF; CDR3nt: TGTGCCAGTAGTACCCAGAACAGGGGTAAAAACATTCAGTACTTC
v_gene: TRBV7-2; d_gene: TRBD1; j_gene: TRBJ2-5; abundance: -; CDR3aa: CASLTRTGGQETQYF; CDR3nt: TGTGCCAGCCTGACAAGGACAGGGGGCCAAGAGACCCAGTACTTC
v_gene: TRBV28; d_gene: -; j_gene: TRBJ1-2; abundance: once; CDR3aa: CASSLLRRGYTF; CDR3nt: TGTGCCAGCAGTTTACTCCGGAGAGGCTACACCTTC
v_gene: TRBV28; d_gene: TRBD2; j_gene: TRBJ2-3; abundance: -; CDR3aa: CASSQSAGGTQYF; CDR3nt: TGTGCCAGCAGTCAATCAGCGGGGGGTACGCAGTATTTT
v_gene: TRBV4-1; d_gene: TRBD1; j_gene: TRBJ1-2; abundance: -; CDR3aa: CASSQGQGAWNYGYTF; CDR3nt: TGCGCCAGCAGCCAAGGTCAGGGGGCATGGAACTATGGCTACACCTTC
v_gene: TRBV11-2; d_gene: TRBD1; j_gene: TRBJ2-6; abundance: -; CDR3aa: CASRKAGTGDSGANVLTF; CDR3nt: TGTGCCAGCAGAAAAGCGGGGACAGGGGACTCTGGGGCCAACGTCCTGACTTTC
v_gene: TRBV10-3; d_gene: TRBD2; j_gene: TRBJ2-1; abundance: -; CDR3aa: CAISPLLAGGPVGLSEQFF; CDR3nt: TGTGCCATCAGTCCTTTACTAGCGGGAGGGCCGGTAGGACTCTCTGAGCAGTTCTTC
v_gene: TRBV6-1; d_gene: -; j_gene: TRBJ2-7; abundance: -; CDR3aa: CASSVLQGGVEQYF; CDR3nt: TGTGCCAGCAGTGTACTACAGGGGGGGGTCGAGCAGTACTTC
v_gene: TRBV30; d_gene: -; j_gene: TRBJ1-5; abundance: -; CDR3aa: CAWSPDTNQPQHF; CDR3nt: TGTGCCTGGAGCCCGGACACGAATCAGCCCCAGCATTTT
v_gene: TRBV19; d_gene: -; j_gene: TRBJ1-1; abundance: -; CDR3aa: CASSILTGRKSNTEAFF; CDR3nt: TGTGCCAGTAGTATTCTGACAGGCCGGAAATCAAACACTGAAGCTTTCTTT
v_gene: TRBV18; d_gene: TRBD2; j_gene: TRBJ2-7; abundance: -; CDR3aa: CASSAGLADNYEQYF; CDR3nt: TGTGCCAGCTCAGCCGGACTAGCGGATAACTACGAGCAGTACTTC
v_gene: TRBV7-2; d_gene: -; j_gene: TRBJ2-5; abundance: -; CDR3aa: CASSLAGTKRLGVTQYF; CDR3nt: TGTGCCAGCAGCTTAGCCGGGACAAAAAGGCTTGGGGTGACCCAGTACTTC
v_gene: TRBV19; d_gene: -; j_gene: TRBJ2-7; abundance: -; CDR3aa: CASSIVQGYEQYF; CDR3nt: TGTGCCAGTAGTATAGTCCAGGGCTACGAGCAGTACTTC
v_gene: TRBV28; d_gene: TRBD2; j_gene: TRBJ2-1; abundance: -; CDR3aa: CASSFRTSGGTKQFF; CDR3nt: TGTGCCAGCAGTTTCCGGACTAGCGGGGGGACAAAGCAGTTCTTC
v_gene: TRBV5-1; d_gene: -; j_gene: TRBJ1-4; abundance: -; CDR3aa: CASSLGVATNEKLFF; CDR3nt: TGCGCCAGCAGCTTGGGAGTTGCAACTAATGAAAAACTGTTTTTT
v_gene: TRBV30; d_gene: -; j_gene: TRBJ2-7; abundance: -; CDR3aa: CAWSVSGYEQYF; CDR3nt: TGTGCCTGGAGTGTTTCAGGCTACGAGCAGTACTTC
v_gene: TRBV7-3; d_gene: TRBD1; j_gene: TRBJ1-5; abundance: -; CDR3aa: CASSLTGEGQPQHF; CDR3nt: TGTGCCAGCAGCTTGACAGGGGAGGGGCAGCCCCAGCATTTT
v_gene: TRBV4-2; d_gene: -; j_gene: TRBJ2-3; abundance: -; CDR3aa: CASSQGVAPSTDTQYF; CDR3nt: TGTGCCAGCAGCCAAGGTGTAGCTCCTAGCACAGATACGCAGTATTTT
v_gene: TRBV15; d_gene: -; j_gene: TRBJ2-7; abundance: once; CDR3aa: CATSRDPGTYEQYF; CDR3nt: TGTGCCACCAGCAGAGATCCAGGGACCTACGAGCAGTACTTC
v_gene: TRBV5-1; d_gene: TRBD1; j_gene: TRBJ2-3; abundance: -; CDR3aa: CASSLLTGEDTQYF; CDR3nt: TGCGCCAGCAGCTTGTTGACAGGGGAAGATACGCAGTATTTT